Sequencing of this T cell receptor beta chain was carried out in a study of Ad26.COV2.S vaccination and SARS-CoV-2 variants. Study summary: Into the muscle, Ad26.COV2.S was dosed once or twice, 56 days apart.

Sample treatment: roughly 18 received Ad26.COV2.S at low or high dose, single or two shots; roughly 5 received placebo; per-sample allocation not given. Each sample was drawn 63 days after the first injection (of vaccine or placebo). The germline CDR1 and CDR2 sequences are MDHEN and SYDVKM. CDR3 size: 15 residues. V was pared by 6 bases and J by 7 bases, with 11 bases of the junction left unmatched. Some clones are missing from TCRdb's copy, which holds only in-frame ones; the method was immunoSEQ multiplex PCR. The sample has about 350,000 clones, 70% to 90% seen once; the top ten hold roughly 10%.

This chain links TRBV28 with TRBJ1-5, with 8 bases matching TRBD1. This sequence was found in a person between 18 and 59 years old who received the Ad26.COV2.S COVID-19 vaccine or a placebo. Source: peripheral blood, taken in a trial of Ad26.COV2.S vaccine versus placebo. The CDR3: CASSSAGQDKQPQHF. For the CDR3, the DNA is TGTGCCAGCAGCTCCGCGGGACAGGATAAACAGCCCCAGCATTTT.